The T cell receptor (beta chain) under discussion was sequenced for a study of OX40 agonist ivuxolimab in advanced cancers. The method was immunoSEQ multiplex PCR; TCRdb's version includes in-frame clones alone and lacks a portion of them. The table lists 55,000 to 70,000 clones, approximately 80% of them singletons. Study findings and constraints: The mean number of expanded clones was higher in CD8+ T cells than in CD4+. In the expanded peripheral T cells, antigen specificity was never determined.

Per germline, CDR1 MNHNS and CDR2 SASEGT. The CDR3 loop spans 13 amino acids. V was pared by 8 bases and J by 3 bases, with 5 bases of the junction left unmatched. Regarding this clone: What it binds is not known.

The input for sequencing was CD4+ or CD8+ T cells sorted from blood, taken in a trial of the OX40 agonist ivuxolimab. This TCR derives from an adult with an advanced solid tumor such as melanoma, head and neck, liver or kidney cancer. This chain uses TRBV6-1 with TRBJ2-7; 9 bases are a match to TRBD1. CDR3 residues: CASRDRVVYEQYF. The CDR3 DNA follows: TGTGCCAGCCGGGACAGGGTTGTCTACGAGCAGTACTTC.